The source of this TCR beta chain is a study of T cells after yellow fever vaccination. Background on the study: In the case of low-cell-number fractions, SMART-Seq v4 Ultra Low Input was used for preparation.

TCRdb fed the 5' RACE reads into MiXCR, producing one record per CDR3 protein. There are 230,000 or so distinct CDR3 sequences in the sample; 5.5% to 8.5% occur only once, and approximately 1.1% lies in the top ten. Germline CDR1 and CDR2: SEHNR and FQNEAQ (reference sequence). Between the trimmed V and J ends, which lost 1 base and 8 bases, there was a span of 14 bases. CDR3 size: 14 residues. The chain uses TRBV7-9 and TRBJ1-2; D uncertain. The receptor's source is a young man who received the YFV17D yellow fever vaccine. Source: CD4+ T cells sorted from PBMCs, taken on the day of the yellow fever booster vaccination. This chain's CDR3 is CASSLEARTSGYTF. The CDR3 nucleotides are TGTGCCAGCAGCTTAGAGGCCCGCACCTCGGGCTACACCTTC.